This T cell receptor beta chain was recovered during a study of blood T cell repertoires in COVID-19 (TCRdb year 2020). For the study in its entirety: The collaborator samples originated in the United States, Italy and Spain and spanned the acute and convalescent phases of COVID-19. The prospective study material was composed of cDNA or gDNA derived from T cells, B-cell-depleted T cells, or PBMCs. Deeply sampled blood TCRbeta repertoires from subjects exposed to, actively infected with, or recovered from COVID-19 were included in the dataset. The repertoires were made available in a free public database intended to serve as a resource for research on the immune response to SARS-CoV-2. The samples were drawn from the first 160 participants of the ongoing ImmuneRACE study and from 1,254 subjects provided by 6 global collaborators. The sample metadata nearly always contained a de-identified subject ID, COVID-19 status, age in years and sex. Where available, HLA class I and class II types were obtained from metadata supplied by the sample provider rather than from assay-based typing. General study outcomes and caveats: The amount of clinical and demographic metadata varied by source and participant and was provided uncurated.

This clone was seen a few times. What this receptor recognizes is not known. Per-nucleotide qualities are absent, and no much larger clonotype sits a single base away. The immunoSEQ Assay, a bias-controlled multiplex PCR, was used to amplify TCRbeta CDR3 regions from genomic DNA. In the authors' own workflow: Nucleated cell counts per sample were estimated from amplification of reference gene primers within the assay. To quantify the absolute abundance of each unique TCRbeta CDR3 rearrangement, sequence reads were collapsed and filtered. Productive Simpson clonality was computed per sample as the square root of Simpson's diversity index over productive rearrangements. Here the immuneACCESS table is served through TCRdb, limited to in-frame sequences with V and J called. Missing clones are a known gap in these copies; in checked studies unresolved V genes cover under half, and the rest lacks a known reason. V and J calls and clone size follow that table, whereas D and trimming were derived from the DNA. Counted in this sample were 250,000 to 350,000 clones; 70% to 90% of them appeared once. The ten largest clones take up 3.5% to 4.5% of the sample.

Enrolling through a virtual design, the prospective study's participants ranged in age from roughly 18 to 89 years and lived across 20 to 30 United States geographic areas. To assign participants to cohorts, the prospective study relied on clinical history that participants themselves reported in a screening survey and a study questionnaire. For ImmuneRACE Cohort 3, a participant was defined as recovered based on two consecutive negative NP/OP PCR tests, clearance by a healthcare professional, or resolution of symptoms. Mobile phlebotomists in the prospective study collected whole blood, serum and a nasopharyngeal or oropharyngeal swab from every participant. Participants in the prospective study had the option to provide additional blood draws and questionnaires over a roughly two-month period. Before DNA extraction, blood samples from the prospective study were shipped at room temperature or frozen.

From V the trimming removes 4 bases and from J it removes 4 bases, while the gene matches leave 4 bases of the junction unaccounted for. The CDR3 sequence holds 17 residues, the cysteine and phenylalanine included. The kept DNA is CDR3 alone, 51 bases in frame from the first base. The germline V gene (reference sequence) supplies CDR1 LGHDT and CDR2 YNNKEL. Material for sequencing was PBMCs or T cells enriched from blood (not recorded which). This TCR derives from a woman younger than 45 who had recovered from COVID-19. Recombination connected TRBV3-1 (or the pseudogene TRBV3-2) to TRBJ2-2; the junction holds 15 bases that match TRBD2. CDR3 protein: CASSRTSGGVGTGELFF. The sequenced DNA is TGTGCCAGCAGCCGGACTAGCGGGGGGGTAGGCACCGGGGAGCTGTTTTTT.